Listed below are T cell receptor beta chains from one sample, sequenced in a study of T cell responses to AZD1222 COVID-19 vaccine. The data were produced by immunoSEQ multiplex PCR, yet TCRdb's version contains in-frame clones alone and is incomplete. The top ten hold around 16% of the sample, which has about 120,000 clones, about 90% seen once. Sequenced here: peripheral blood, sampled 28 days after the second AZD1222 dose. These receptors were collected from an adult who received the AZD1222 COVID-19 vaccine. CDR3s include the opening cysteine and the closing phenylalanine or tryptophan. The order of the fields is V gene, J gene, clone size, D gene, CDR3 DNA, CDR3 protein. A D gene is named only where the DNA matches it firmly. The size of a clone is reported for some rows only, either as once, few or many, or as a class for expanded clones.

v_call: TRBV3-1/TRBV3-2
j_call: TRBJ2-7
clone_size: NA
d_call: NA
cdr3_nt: TGTGCCAGCAGCCAAGAACCACGCCACTACGAGCAGTACTTC
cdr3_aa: CASSQEPRHYEQYF

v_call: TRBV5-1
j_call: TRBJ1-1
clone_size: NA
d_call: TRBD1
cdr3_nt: TGCGCCAGCCGGCTCCAGGGGGGGGACACTGAAGCTTTCTTT
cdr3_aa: CASRLQGGDTEAFF

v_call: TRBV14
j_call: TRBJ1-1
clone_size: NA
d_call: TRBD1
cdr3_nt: TGTGCCAGCAGCCAAGGACAGGGCTATACTGAAGCTTTCTTT
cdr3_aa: CASSQGQGYTEAFF

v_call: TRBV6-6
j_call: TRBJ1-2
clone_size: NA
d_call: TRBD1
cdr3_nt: TGTGCCAGCAGTTACTCTACAGGGGCATGGGGCTACACCTTC
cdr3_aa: CASSYSTGAWGYTF

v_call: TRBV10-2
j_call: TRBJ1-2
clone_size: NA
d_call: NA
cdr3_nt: TGCGCCAGCAGTGAGTCGACGGTTTATGGCTACACCTTC
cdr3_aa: CASSESTVYGYTF

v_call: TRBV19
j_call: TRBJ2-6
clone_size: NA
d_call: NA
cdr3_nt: TGTGCCAGTAAGAGCTTCGACAGCGTGAAGTCTGGGGCCAACGTCCTGACTTTC
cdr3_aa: CASKSFDSVKSGANVLTF

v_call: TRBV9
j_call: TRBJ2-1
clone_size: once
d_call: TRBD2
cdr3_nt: TGTGCCAGCAGCGAGGGGATAGCGGGAGTACCCTACAATGAGCAGTTCTTC
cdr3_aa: CASSEGIAGVPYNEQFF

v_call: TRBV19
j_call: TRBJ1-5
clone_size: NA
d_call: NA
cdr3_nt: TGTGCCAGTAGGGGGACGGACCAAAATCAGCCCCAGCATTTT
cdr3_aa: CASRGTDQNQPQHF

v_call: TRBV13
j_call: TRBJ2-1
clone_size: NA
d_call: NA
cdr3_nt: TGTGCCAGCAGACGGACAGGGAGTAGCGGGAATTACAATGAGCAGTTCTTC
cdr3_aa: CASRRTGSSGNYNEQFF

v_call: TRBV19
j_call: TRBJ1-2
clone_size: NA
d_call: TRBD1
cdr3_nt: TGTGCCAGTACGGACAGGGATGATGGCTACACCTTC
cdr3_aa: CASTDRDDGYTF

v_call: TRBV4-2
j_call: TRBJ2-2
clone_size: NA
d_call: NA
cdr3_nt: TGTGCCAGCAGCCAAGAGAGAAGGACCGGGGAGCTGTTTTTT
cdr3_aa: CASSQERRTGELFF

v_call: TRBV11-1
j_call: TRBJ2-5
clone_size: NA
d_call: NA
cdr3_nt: TGTGCCAGCAGCTTTGCTCGGGAAGAGACCCAGTACTTC
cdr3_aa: CASSFAREETQYF

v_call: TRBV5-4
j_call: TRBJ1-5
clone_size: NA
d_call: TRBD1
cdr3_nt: TGTGCCAGCAGCTTGGGGGGGTCTAGACAGGGTAAAATTTGGCCCCAGCATTTT
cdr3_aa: CASSLGGSRQGKIWPQHF

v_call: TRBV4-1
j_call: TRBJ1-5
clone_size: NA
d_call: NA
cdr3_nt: TGCGCCAGCAGCCAAGATGGGGCGTCGGGGGCCGGTCAGCCCCAGCATTTT
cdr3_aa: CASSQDGASGAGQPQHF

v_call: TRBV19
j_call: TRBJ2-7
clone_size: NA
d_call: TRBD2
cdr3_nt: TGTGCCAGTAGTTTTATACTAGCGGGAGACGAGCAGTACTTC
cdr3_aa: CASSFILAGDEQYF

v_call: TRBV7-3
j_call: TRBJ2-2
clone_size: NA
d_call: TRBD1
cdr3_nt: TGTGCCAGCACCCGGGACAGGACGAACACCGGGGAGCTGTTTTTT
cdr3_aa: CASTRDRTNTGELFF

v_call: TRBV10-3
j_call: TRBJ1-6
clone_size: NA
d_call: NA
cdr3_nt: TGTGCCATCAGTGGGGTAAGGGGTAATTCACCCCTCCACTTT
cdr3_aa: CAISGVRGNSPLHF

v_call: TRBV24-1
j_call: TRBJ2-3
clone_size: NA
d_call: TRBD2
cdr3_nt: TGTGCCACCAGTGATTTATCTAGCGGGAGCCCCGCAGATACGCAGTATTTT
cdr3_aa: CATSDLSSGSPADTQYF

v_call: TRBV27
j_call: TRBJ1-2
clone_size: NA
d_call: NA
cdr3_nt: TGTGCCAGCAGTTCAGACAGGCGCTATGGCTACACCTTC
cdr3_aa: CASSSDRRYGYTF

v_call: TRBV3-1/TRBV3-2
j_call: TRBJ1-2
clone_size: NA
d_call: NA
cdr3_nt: TGTGCCAGCAGCCAATCTAGGGGCGGGGACCCCGGGCCCTCTAACTATGGCTACACCTTC
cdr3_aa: CASSQSRGGDPGPSNYGYTF

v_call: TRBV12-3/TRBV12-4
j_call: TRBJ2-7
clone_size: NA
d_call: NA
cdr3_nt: TGTGCCAGCAGTTTACAGGGTTACGAGCAGTACTTC
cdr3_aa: CASSLQGYEQYF

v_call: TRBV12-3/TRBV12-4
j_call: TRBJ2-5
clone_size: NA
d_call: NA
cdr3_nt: TGTGCCAGCAGTTCCGGAACAGAGACCCAGTACTTC
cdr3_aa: CASSSGTETQYF

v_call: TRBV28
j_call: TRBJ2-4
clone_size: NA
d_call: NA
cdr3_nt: TGTGCCAGCAGTTTATGGGAGGGTGCGTCCAAAAACATTCAGTACTTC
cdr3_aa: CASSLWEGASKNIQYF

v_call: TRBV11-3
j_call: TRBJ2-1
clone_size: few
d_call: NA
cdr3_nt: TGTGCCAGCAGCTTAACGGGACGATCCTACAATGAGCAGTTCTTC
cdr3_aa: CASSLTGRSYNEQFF

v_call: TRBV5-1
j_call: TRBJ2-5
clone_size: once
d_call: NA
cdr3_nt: TGCGCCAGCAGCTTGGTAGGGGCGGAGGAGACCCAGTACTTC
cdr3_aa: CASSLVGAEETQYF

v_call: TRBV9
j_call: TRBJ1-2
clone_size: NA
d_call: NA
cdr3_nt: TGTGCCAGCAGCGTAGCTAGCGCAGGGATGGGGTATGGCTACACCTTC
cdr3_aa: CASSVASAGMGYGYTF

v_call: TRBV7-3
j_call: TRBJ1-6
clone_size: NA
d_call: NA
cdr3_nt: TGTGCCAGCAGCTTAGTAGGGGGTAATTCACCCCTCCACTTT
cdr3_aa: CASSLVGGNSPLHF

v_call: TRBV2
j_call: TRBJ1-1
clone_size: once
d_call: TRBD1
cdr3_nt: TGTGCCAGCAGCGGGACAGGGATGGATGCTTTCTTT
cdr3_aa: CASSGTGMDAFF

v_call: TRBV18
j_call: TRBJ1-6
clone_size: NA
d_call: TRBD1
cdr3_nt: TGTGCCAGCTCGCCAACTTCAGGGGGGTATAATTCACCCCTCCACTTT
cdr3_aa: CASSPTSGGYNSPLHF

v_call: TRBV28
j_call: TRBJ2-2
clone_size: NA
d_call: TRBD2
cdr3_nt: TGTGCCAGCAGTTCAGGACTAGCGTACACCGGGGAGCTGTTTTTT
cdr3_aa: CASSSGLAYTGELFF

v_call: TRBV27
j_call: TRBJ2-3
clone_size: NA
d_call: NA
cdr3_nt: TGTGCCAGCAGTTTATTCGCTTATGGTAACCGTCCCTCCACAGATACGCAGTATTTT
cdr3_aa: CASSLFAYGNRPSTDTQYF

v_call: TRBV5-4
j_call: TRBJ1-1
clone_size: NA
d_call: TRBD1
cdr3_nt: TGTGCCAGCAGCTTGGGGGGGACAGTCAACACTGAAGCTTTCTTT
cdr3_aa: CASSLGGTVNTEAFF

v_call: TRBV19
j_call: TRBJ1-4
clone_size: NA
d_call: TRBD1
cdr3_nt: TGTGCCAGTAGTCCGACAGGGTTACTTGCAACTAATGAAAAACTGTTTTTT
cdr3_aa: CASSPTGLLATNEKLFF

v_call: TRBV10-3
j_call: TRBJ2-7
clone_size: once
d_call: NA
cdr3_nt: TGTGCCATCAGTGGGCTAGCGAACTCCTACGAGCAGTACTTC
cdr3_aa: CAISGLANSYEQYF

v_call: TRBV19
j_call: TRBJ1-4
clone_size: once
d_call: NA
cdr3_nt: TGTGCCAGTACTCCCGCCGGTTACCCAAGGAGAACTAATGAAAAACTGTTTTTT
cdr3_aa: CASTPAGYPRRTNEKLFF